The 17 T cell receptor beta chains reported below all come from one sample, sequenced in a study of T cells after yellow fever vaccination. TCRdb re-called the 5' RACE reads through MiXCR, storing one row per CDR3 protein. The table shows 240,000 or so distinct CDR3 sequences, with 6.9% occurring only once. Sequencing was performed on CD4+ T cells sorted from PBMCs, taken 15 days after the yellow fever booster vaccination. These receptors all stem from a man aged 25-45 years who received the YFV17D yellow fever vaccine.

This sequence joins TRBV19 and TRBJ2-7; possible D gene TRBD1, 5 bases. V lost 2 bases to trimming and J lost 1 base, with 15 bases between them. CDR1 is LNHDA, CDR2 SQIVND, per germline (reference sequence). This CDR3 has 16 residues. In nucleotides, the CDR3 is TGTGCCAGTAGTATAAGACAGTCCTCGAAATCCTACGAGCAGTACTTC. This codes for CASSIRQSSKSYEQYF.

This chain connects TRBV7-9 to TRBJ1-6; 9 bases line up with TRBD1. The CDR3 spans 15 residues. Trimming at V came to 5 bases and at J to 10 bases, leaving 9 bases not matched to a gene. Germline CDR1 and CDR2: SEHNR and FQNEAQ (reference sequence). CDR3 in DNA: TGTGCCAGCAGCCCCACGGGACAGGGAGGCTCACCCCTCCACTTT. Amino acids: CASSPTGQGGSPLHF.

The chain links TRBV7-2 to TRBJ2-7; a weak D match, TRBD1 (6 bases). Germline V gives CDR1 SGHTA, CDR2 FQGNSA. The CDR3 is 11 amino acids. V shed 10 bases and J shed 3 bases, with 10 bases lying between them. CDR3 loop: CATGQYYEQYF. DNA of the CDR3: TGTGCCACCGGACAGTACTACGAGCAGTACTTC. Full variable domain (rest looked up from reference TRBV7-2 and TRBJ2-7): GAGVSQSPSNKVTEKGKDVELRCDPISGHTALYWYRQSLGQGLEFLIYFQGNSAPDKSGLPSDRFSAERTGGSVSTLTIQRTQQEDSAVYLCATGQYYEQYFGPGTRLTVT.

The chain couples TRBV20-1 to TRBJ2-5; 9 positions match TRBD2. V was clipped by 5 bases and J by 4 bases; unmatched bases: 8. CDR3 size: 14 residues. Germline CDR1 reads DFQATT; CDR2 reads SNEGSKA (reference sequence). In nucleotides, the CDR3 is TGCAGTGCTGGAAAAATAGCGGGAGCAGAGACCCAGTACTTC. This sequence encodes CSAGKIAGAETQYF.

This clonotype has just a few counts. The rearrangement links TRBV5-1 to TRBJ2-1, with D tentatively TRBD2 (6 bases). Germline assignment: CDR1 SGHRS and CDR2 YFSETQ. The CDR3 consists of 13 residues. The V end lost 4 bases, the J end lost 10 bases, and 15 bases lay between the germline ends. As DNA, the CDR3 is TGCGCCAGCAGCCCCACCCCGGGGGACGAGCAGTTCTTC. Residues: CASSPTPGDEQFF.

At least ten counts were recorded for this clonotype. The V and J genes are TRBV10-3 and TRBJ2-7; TRBD2 is a possible D gene (6 bases). With 3 bases removed from V and 3 bases from J, the gap between germline ends came to 9 bases. This CDR3 is built from 13 residues. In germline, CDR1 is ENHRY, CDR2 SYGVKD. The CDR3 loop is CAISETGVYEQYF. The CDR3 DNA sequence: TGTGCCATCAGTGAAACGGGAGTCTACGAGCAGTACTTC.

This clonotype came up many times. V is TRBV3-1 and J is TRBJ1-1, with a tentative D call TRBD1 (5 bases). This CDR3 comprises 14 residues. The germline gives CDR1 LGHDT, CDR2 YNNKEL (reference sequence). V lost 1 base, J lost 3 bases, and 9 bases lay in between. The CDR3 DNA reads TGTGCCAGCAGCCAAGGCGAGGGGTACACTGAAGCTTTCTTT. Translation gives CASSQGEGYTEAFF. The whole variable domain, remainder taken from reference TRBV3-1 and TRBJ1-1, is DTAVSQTPKYLVTQMGNDKSIKCEQNLGHDTMYWYKQDSKKFLKIMFSYNNKELIINETVPNRFSPKSPDKAHLNLHINSLELGDSAVYFCASSQGEGYTEAFFGQGTRLTVV.

The chain links TRBV20-1 to TRBJ2-2, with D perhaps TRBD1 (6 bases). The CDR3 loop spans 18 amino acids. The germline V gene encodes CDR1 DFQATT and CDR2 SNEGSKA (reference sequence). Trimming removed 3 bases at V and 0 bases at J, with 20 bases between. CDR3 protein: CSARGGQGRSANTGELFF. Here the CDR3 DNA reads TGCAGTGCTAGGGGTGGGCAGGGGAGATCCGCGAACACCGGGGAGCTGTTTTTT.

V is TRBV6-2 or TRBV6-3 and J is TRBJ2-5; D not certain. Germline-derived CDR1 and CDR2 are MNHEY and SVGEGT. V shed 2 bases and J shed 4 bases, with 5 bases lying between them. This CDR3 is 12 amino acids long. Here the CDR3 reads CASSYERETQYF. The DNA of the CDR3 is TGTGCCAGCAGTTACGAGCGAGAGACCCAGTACTTC.

The genes are TRBV5-6 and TRBJ2-1, with 13 bases fitting TRBD2. Per germline, CDR1 SGHDT and CDR2 YYEEEE. V lost 4 bases to trimming and J lost 8 bases; unmatched junction nucleotides: 6. The CDR3 sequence is 15 residues long. CDR3 protein: CASSLGLAGEDEQFF. CDR3 nucleotide sequence: TGTGCCAGCAGCCTCGGACTAGCGGGAGAGGATGAGCAGTTCTTC.

This clonotype was picked up many times. J is TRBJ2-7 and V is TRBV20-1; 7 positions agree with TRBD2. The V gene end was trimmed by 1 base and the J gene end by 6 bases; junction bases not matched to a gene: 9. Germline CDR1 DFQATT, CDR2 SNEGSKA (reference sequence). The CDR3 is 14 amino acids. This CDR3 reads CSARGVGGRGEQYF. The CDR3 nucleotides read TGCAGTGCTAGAGGGGTAGGCGGGAGAGGCGAGCAGTACTTC.

This clonotype was counted a few times. The V call is TRBV20-1, the J call TRBJ2-7; weak D call: TRBD1 (6 bases). The CDR3 loop spans 13 amino acids. Germline loops: CDR1 DFQATT, CDR2 SNEGSKA (reference sequence). Trimming stripped 5 bases from V and 6 bases from J, with 17 bases between. As DNA, the CDR3 is TGCAGTGCTCTGAGCCGACAGGTGGGCGAGCAGTACTTC. As protein: CSALSRQVGEQYF.

The table lists this clonotype with a few counts. The chain carries TRBV3-1 and TRBJ1-1, with 7 bases aligning to TRBD1. This CDR3 comprises 14 residues. Trimming at V came to 4 bases and at J to 1 base, leaving 3 bases not matched to a gene. Germline loops: CDR1 LGHDT, CDR2 YNNKEL (reference sequence). The CDR3: CASSLHRGNTEAFF. The CDR3 nucleotides are TGTGCCAGCAGCCTACACAGGGGGAACACTGAAGCTTTCTTT.

This clonotype was seen ten or more times. The CDR3 loop reads CAWSVGLEYGYTF. DNA for the CDR3: TGTGCCTGGAGTGTGGGACTTGAGTATGGCTACACCTTC. The V gene is TRBV30, the J gene TRBJ1-2; TRBD1 might be the D (5 bases). The CDR3 consists of 13 residues. With 0 bases removed from V and 5 bases from J, the gap between germline ends came to 10 bases. The germline V gene has CDR1 GTSNPN and CDR2 SVGIG (reference sequence).

In this sample, this clonotype turned up a few times. J is TRBJ2-7 and V is TRBV6-5; a possible D gene is TRBD1 (6 bases). The CDR3 is 12 residues long. The germline V gene has CDR1 MNHEY and CDR2 SVGAGI. The germline V and J ends were trimmed by 5 bases and 5 bases, with 10 bases remaining between them. CDR3: CASSQGFHEQYF. CDR3 nucleotides: TGTGCCAGCAGTCAGGGGTTCCACGAGCAGTACTTC.

This clonotype was detected only a few times. The chain joins TRBV20-1 to TRBJ2-3; D remains unclear. Trimming left V 3 bases short and J 0 bases short, with 10 bases between. CDR1 DFQATT and CDR2 SNEGSKA come from the germline V gene (reference sequence). This CDR3 comprises 14 residues. CDR3: CSASPLTSTDTQYF. DNA for the CDR3: TGCAGTGCTAGTCCACTAACTAGCACAGATACGCAGTATTTT.

In its sample, this clonotype was seen a few times. The chain employs TRBV19 and TRBJ2-2; unclear D gene. The CDR3 covers 16 residues. Per germline, CDR1 LNHDA and CDR2 SQIVND (reference sequence). Deletions cut 3 bases from V and 0 bases from J, with 11 bases between. CDR3 amino acids: CASSMRTVTNTGELFF. The CDR3 DNA reads as TGTGCCAGTAGTATGAGGACGGTGACGAACACCGGGGAGCTGTTTTTT.